This TCR beta chain stems from a study of cytomegalovirus exposure and HLA in healthy donors. Study-wide findings and caveats: TCR beta V- and J-gene trimming was later associated with a missense DCLRE1C variant. A later examination showed that TCR association rates differed by HLA locus, with DRB1 most and HLA-C fewest.

A multiplex PCR was run with 60 Vbeta primers and 13 Jbeta primers. Generated by immunoSEQ multiplex PCR, the TCRdb table keeps only in-frame clones and is missing some. The ten most abundant clones cover roughly 8% of a sample with approximately 68,000 clones. A note on this clone: Antigen specificity is unknown.

The CDR3 covers 15 residues. From germline, CDR1 is MNHNS and CDR2 SASEGT. The TCR originated in a female donor in good health and CMV-seropositive. The material sequenced was PBMCs. V is TRBV6-1 and J is TRBJ1-1; tentatively, D is TRBD1 (6 bases). The CDR3 nucleotides read TGTGCAGGAAAACCGGGACAACTTTTGGGCGCTGAAGCTTTCTTT. It specifies CAGKPGQLLGAEAFF.